What follows are 8 T cell receptor beta chains derived from one specimen sequenced in a study of regulatory T cells in long-lasting Graves disease. The time point was: persistent/refractory GD, antithyroid drugs over 5 years with positive TRAb. Scientists built the TCR library using RNA that was extracted from PBMCs. Arm-PCR of CDR3 regions with iRepertoire HTBI primers generated TCR beta libraries. TCRdb analysed the multiplex PCR reads with MiXCR anew, one entry per CDR3 protein. The sample records some 370,000 distinct CDR3 sequences, roughly 23% being singletons. The material was peripheral blood mononuclear cells (PBMCs), obtained when the disease was refractory, from a patient treated with antithyroid drugs. These receptors all stem from a woman in her thirties or forties with Graves disease.

This clonotype was seen ten or more times. This rearrangement joins TRBV9 to TRBJ2-7, with 9 bases matching TRBD2. This CDR3 is 15 amino acids long. Germline lookup yields CDR1 SGDLS and CDR2 YYNGEE. V gave up 4 bases and J gave up 2 bases; unmatched junction bases: 7. CDR3 amino acids: CASSRAAGGPYEQYF. CDR3 nucleotides: TGTGCCAGCAGCAGAGCAGCGGGAGGACCCTACGAGCAGTACTTC. Variable domain in full (rest from reference TRBV9 and TRBJ2-7): DSGVTQTPKHLITATGQRVTLRCSPRSGDLSVYWYQQSLDQGLQFLIQYYNGEERAKGNILERFSAQQFPDLHSELNLSSLELGDSALYFCASSRAAGGPYEQYFGPGTRLTVT.

This clonotype has at least ten counts. This rearrangement joins TRBV6-1 to TRBJ2-7, with a possible D match to TRBD1 (6 bases). This CDR3 spans 13 amino acids. The V end was cut by 10 bases, the J end by 0 bases, with 13 bases between. Germline V CDR1 and CDR2: MNHNS, SASEGT. The CDR3 DNA reads as TGTGCCACACTGGACAGATCCTCCTACGAGCAGTACTTC. It specifies CATLDRSSYEQYF.

This clonotype has ten or more counts. J is TRBJ2-2 and V is TRBV7-8, with D unresolved. The CDR3 sequence is 15 residues long. CDR1 and CDR2 from the germline V gene are SGHVS and FQNEAQ. The germline V and J ends were trimmed by 5 bases and 0 bases, with 10 bases remaining between them. DNA of the CDR3: TGTGCCAGCAGCCGCCGGTATTCGAACACCGGGGAGCTGTTTTTT. This translates into CASSRRYSNTGELFF.

The table lists this clonotype with a few counts. The chain has TRBV29-1 and TRBJ2-3, with a possible D match to TRBD2 (6 bases). The germline V and J ends were trimmed by 3 bases and 2 bases, with 9 bases remaining between them. The CDR3 runs 13 residues. Germline V lookup: CDR1 SQVTM, CDR2 ANQGSEA. CDR3 sequence reads: CSVERGVTDTQYF. CDR3 DNA: TGCAGCGTTGAGCGGGGAGTCACAGATACGCAGTATTTT.

The V call is TRBV18, the J call TRBJ2-7, with 10 positions matching TRBD1. There are 16 residues in the CDR3. Looked up from germline, CDR1 is KGHSH and CDR2 is LQKENI. Unmatched junction bases numbered 5, after V lost 3 bases and J lost 0 bases. CDR3 in DNA: TGTGCCAGCTCACCTTTTAGGACAGGGGGCTCCTACGAGCAGTACTTC. Translation gives CASSPFRTGGSYEQYF. Drawing the rest from reference TRBV18 and TRBJ2-7, the complete variable domain is NAGVMQNPRHLVRRRGQEARLRCSPMKGHSHVYWYRQLPEEGLKFMVYLQKENIIDESGMPKERFSAEFPKEGPSILRIQQVVRGDSAAYFCASSPFRTGGSYEQYFGPGTRLTVT.

The table lists this clonotype with many counts. The genes are TRBV2 and TRBJ2-7, with D perhaps TRBD1 (5 bases). This CDR3 is 13 amino acids long. Germline V gene lookup returns CDR1 SNHLY and CDR2 FYNNEI. V was trimmed by 6 bases and J by 3 bases, leaving 12 bases between them. Here the CDR3 reads CASSSGHLYEQYF. For the CDR3, the DNA is TGTGCCAGCAGCTCCGGACACCTCTACGAGCAGTACTTC.

There are many counts of this clonotype. The genes are TRBV13 and TRBJ2-5, with a possible D match to TRBD2 (6 bases). V lost 4 bases, J lost 5 bases, and 20 bases lay in between. The CDR3 loop spans 16 amino acids. The germline V gene has CDR1 PRHDT and CDR2 FYEKMQ (reference sequence). The CDR3 reads CASSSRDSTIRETQYF. The CDR3 nucleotides are TGTGCCAGCAGCTCCCGGGACTCTACCATCCGGGAGACCCAGTACTTC.

This clonotype has a handful of counts. The chain couples TRBV4-1 to TRBJ2-5, with TRBD2 matching over 8 bases. This CDR3 region has 18 residues. Trimming removed 0 bases from V and 1 base from J; junction bases left unmatched: 10. Germline lookup yields CDR1 MGHRA and CDR2 YSYEKL. The CDR3: CASSQDRAAGEFQETQYF. The CDR3, as DNA: TGCGCCAGCAGCCAAGATCGGGCAGCGGGAGAGTTCCAAGAGACCCAGTACTTC.